The next 10 T cell receptor beta chains were all read from a single sample in a study of a mutant IDH1 vaccine in newly diagnosed glioma. The antigens for these receptors are not known. Time point described: week 11, during vaccination. A single vaccine dose contained 300 ug of mutant IDH1 20-mer peptide, and topical imiquimod was used with it. Assay: immunoSEQ multiplex PCR; the TCRdb copy retains only in-frame clones and omits some. This repertoire shows about 52,000 clones, around 90% found once; its top ten account for roughly 2.3%. The sample in question was PBMCs, obtained from a glioma patient whose treatment included an IDH1 peptide vaccine. The source is a man aged 45 to 65 with glioma.

V usage is TRBV4-1 and J usage is TRBJ1-5, with TRBD1 as a possible D gene (5 bases). The ends were cut back, 3 bases at V and 3 bases at J, with 12 bases in the middle. This CDR3 region has 15 residues. CDR1 MGHRA and CDR2 YSYEKL come from the germline V gene. The CDR3 is CASSHLQESNQPQHF. The CDR3 bases are TGCGCCAGCAGCCACCTACAGGAATCCAATCAGCCCCAGCATTTT.

V gene TRBV30 combines with J gene TRBJ1-2; TRBD1 matches 8 bases. Trimming cost V 7 bases and J 4 bases; bases outside gene matches: 2. The CDR3 spans 11 residues. Germline CDR1 reads GTSNPN; CDR2 reads SVGIG (reference sequence). The CDR3 sequence is CASQGAYGYTF. The CDR3 DNA sequence: TGTGCCTCGCAGGGGGCCTATGGCTACACCTTC.

This clone was counted only a few times. This chain connects TRBV4-1 to TRBJ2-7, with 11 bases fitting TRBD1. The ends lost 4 bases at V and 7 bases at J; junction bases unmatched: 9. CDR1 MGHRA and CDR2 YSYEKL come from the germline V gene. The CDR3 covers 15 residues. Here the CDR3 reads CASSLGGQGAKEQYF. The CDR3 DNA follows: TGCGCCAGCAGCCTGGGAGGACAGGGGGCGAAAGAGCAGTACTTC.

The V and J genes are TRBV9 and TRBJ2-3, with 7 bases lining up with TRBD2. Per the germline V gene, CDR1 is SGDLS and CDR2 is YYNGEE. V was pared by 4 bases and J by 6 bases, with 8 bases of the junction left unmatched. The CDR3 extends over 14 amino acids. The CDR3 spells CASSPGNGRDTQYF. The CDR3 DNA reads TGTGCCAGCAGCCCCGGAAACGGGAGGGATACGCAGTATTTT.

The chain carries TRBV7-9 and TRBJ2-7, with a tentative D call TRBD1 (6 bases). CDR3 size: 15 residues. Germline CDR1 reads SEHNR; CDR2 reads FQNEAQ (reference sequence). V was shortened by 1 base and J by 6 bases, with 16 bases between the two germline ends. The CDR3 DNA reads TGTGCCAGCAGCTTAGGAGGGGGATCTGAGCGCGAGCAGTACTTC. It yields the protein CASSLGGGSEREQYF.

V usage is TRBV4-3 and J usage is TRBJ1-5; TRBD1 is a possible D gene (5 bases). Trimming shortened V by 1 base and J by 2 bases, and 9 bases separated the two germline ends. Germline V CDR1 and CDR2: LGHNA, YSLEER. The CDR3 covers 15 residues. The CDR3 DNA reads TGCGCCAGCAGCCAAGGCCGGGGGGGCAATCAGCCCCAGCATTTT. It encodes CASSQGRGGNQPQHF.

The CDR3 is CSSGNRVGDWDYGYTF. The CDR3 DNA sequence: TGCAGCTCTGGAAACCGGGTGGGGGATTGGGACTATGGCTACACCTTC. The V and J genes are TRBV29-1 and TRBJ1-2; weak D call: TRBD1 (5 bases). The ends were cut back, 8 bases at V and 3 bases at J, with 25 bases in the middle. The CDR3 extends over 16 amino acids. From germline, CDR1 is SQVTM and CDR2 ANQGSEA.

Remarks on this clone: A junction boundary mismatches the germline segment, possibly from a read error. V gene TRBV5-4 combines with J gene TRBJ1-2, with a tentative D call TRBD1 (6 bases). The CDR3 runs 15 residues. CDR1 is SGHNT, CDR2 YYREEE, per germline (reference sequence). The CDR3 protein is CASSLRGGARGYTPF. CDR3 in DNA: TGTGCCAGCAGCTTGCGGGGGGGGGCGAGGGGCTACACCCCCTTC. Full variable domain (rest looked up from reference TRBV5-4 and TRBJ1-2): ETGVTQSPTHLIKTRGQQVTLRCSSQSGHNTVSWYQQALGQGPQFIFQYYREEENGRGNFPPRFSGLQFPNYSSELNVNALELDDSALYLCASSLRGGARGYTPFGSGTRLTVV.

This clone was seen just once. The CDR3 DNA reads TGTGCCAGCAGTTACTCGCGCTCCCGGTTTGGCTACACCTTC. Its translation: CASSYSRSRFGYTF. The V call is TRBV6-5, the J call TRBJ1-2; no clear D. The CDR3 length is 14 residues. Germline V CDR1 and CDR2: MNHEY, SVGAGI. V lost 0 bases and J 7 bases, leaving 12 bases between the germline ends.

The gene calls are TRBV7-2 and TRBJ1-5; D perhaps matches TRBD1 (5 bases). The CDR3 has 15 residues. The germline V and J ends were trimmed by 5 bases and 3 bases, with 14 bases remaining between them. The germline V gene encodes CDR1 SGHTA and CDR2 FQGNSA. The CDR3 here is CASSPGGASNQPQHF. The CDR3 DNA sequence: TGTGCCAGCAGCCCTGGCGGGGCTTCCAATCAGCCCCAGCATTTT.